These 23 T cell receptor beta chains were all obtained from the same sample, sequenced in a study of blood T cells in healthy people across ages. The authors ran a second PCR of roughly 6 to 12 cycles using a sample-barcoded 5' primer and a J-beta primer mix. MiXCR was run by TCRdb on the 5' RACE reads, yielding one entry per CDR3 protein. The table has roughly 790,000 distinct CDR3 sequences, 40% to 45% seen once. Sequenced material: blood. The receptors shown here come from a woman aged 55-75 years in good health.

As regards this clonotype: This may be a read error: a much more frequent sequence differs by one nucleotide. The chain employs TRBV6-1 and TRBJ2-7, with D unresolved. Germline CDR1 is MNHNS and CDR2 is SASEGT. The CDR3 has 12 residues. With 6 bases removed from V and 2 bases from J, the gap between germline ends came to 8 bases. CDR3 sequence (DNA): TGTGCCAGCAGGGAATCCGCCTACGAGCAGTACTTC. Translation: CASRESAYEQYF.

The V and J genes are TRBV20-1 and TRBJ2-1; 11 nucleotides align to TRBD2. The CDR3 extends over 15 amino acids. Germline-derived CDR1 and CDR2 are DFQATT and SNEGSKA (reference sequence). With 2 bases clipped from V and 3 bases from J, the junction kept 3 bases outside the gene matches. The chain's CDR3 is CSARSTSGGYNEQFF. As DNA, the CDR3 is TGCAGTGCTAGATCCACTAGCGGGGGCTACAATGAGCAGTTCTTC.

The genes are TRBV6-2 or TRBV6-3 and TRBJ1-4, with a tentative D call TRBD1 (5 bases). Germline CDR1 MNHEY, CDR2 SVGEGT. The V end lost 6 bases, the J end lost 4 bases, and 15 bases lay between the germline ends. The CDR3 runs 15 residues. The CDR3 here is CASSFGQLLNEKLFF. The CDR3 DNA follows: TGTGCCAGCAGCTTCGGACAACTCCTTAATGAAAAACTGTTTTTT.

This clonotype came up once. The chain carries TRBV7-2 and TRBJ2-1; 8 nucleotides line up with TRBD2. There are 16 residues in the CDR3. CDR1 and CDR2 from the germline V gene are SGHTA and FQGNSA. After removal of 5 bases from V and 7 bases from J, the junction contained 13 bases not matched to a gene. The DNA of the CDR3 is TGTGCCAGCAGCGACCAGGGACTAGTAGCCGCGAATGAGCAGTTCTTC. This gives the protein CASSDQGLVAANEQFF.

The chain has TRBV28 and TRBJ2-5, with no clear D. The CDR3 has 11 amino acids. Trimming took 5 bases from V and 5 from J, leaving 6 bases between them. Germline V lookup: CDR1 MDHEN, CDR2 SYDVKM. The CDR3 DNA follows: TGTGCCAGCAGTACCCCTGAGACCCAGTACTTC. Translated, it gives CASSTPETQYF.

V and J are TRBV20-1 and TRBJ2-3; 9 nucleotides line up with TRBD2. Trimming took 0 bases from V and 6 from J; bases not matched to a gene: 19. Germline V CDR1 and CDR2: DFQATT, SNEGSKA (reference sequence). CDR3 length equals 19 residues. This CDR3 is CSARDPGQPWRGGFDTQYF. The DNA of the CDR3 is TGCAGTGCTAGAGATCCGGGACAGCCTTGGCGGGGGGGTTTCGATACGCAGTATTTT.

The rearrangement uses TRBV7-3 and TRBJ2-7; D gene ambiguous. Germline V CDR1 and CDR2: SGHTA, FQGTGA. The CDR3 runs to 13 residues. Trimming took off 2 bases at V and 5 bases at J, with 10 bases between the two ends. CDR3 sequence reads: CASSLSSRHEQYF. The CDR3 DNA reads TGTGCCAGCAGCTTATCGTCCAGGCACGAGCAGTACTTC.

This clonotype was observed a few times. The chain links TRBV7-9 to TRBJ2-3, with D perhaps given as TRBD1 or TRBD2 (6 bases each). Germline CDR1 and CDR2: SEHNR and FQNEAQ (reference sequence). The CDR3 has 16 residues. V was trimmed by 6 bases and J by 3 bases, leaving 19 bases between them. The DNA of the CDR3 is TGTGCCAGCAGGCACACAGGGAGGTTGGGGACAGATACGCAGTATTTT. Encoded protein: CASRHTGRLGTDTQYF.

J is TRBJ2-3 and V is TRBV7-8; D may be TRBD2 (5 bases). Germline assignment: CDR1 SGHVS and CDR2 FQNEAQ. CDR3 size: 14 residues. Trimming stripped 1 base from V and 7 bases from J, with 12 bases between. The CDR3 DNA is TGTGCCAGCAGCTTAGTGGCTAGCAGGAATACGCAGTATTTT. Translating gives CASSLVASRNTQYF.

This chain connects TRBV2 to TRBJ2-2; tentatively, D is TRBD1 (6 bases). The ends were cut back, 6 bases at V and 5 bases at J, with 16 bases in the middle. Germline lookup yields CDR1 SNHLY and CDR2 FYNNEI. This CDR3 spans 15 amino acids. In DNA, the CDR3 is TGTGCCAGCAGGGGCAGGGGAATTGGTACCGGGGAGCTGTTTTTT. Translated: CASRGRGIGTGELFF.

This clonotype was found many times. The V call is TRBV4-2, the J call TRBJ2-3; 12 nucleotides line up with TRBD2. Losses at the gene ends were 0 bases for V and 4 bases for J; bases not matched to a gene: 11. In germline, CDR1 is LGHNA, CDR2 YNFKEQ. This CDR3 is built from 19 residues. The CDR3 loop is CASSQEKSQTSGSADTQYF. The CDR3 DNA reads TGTGCCAGCAGCCAAGAGAAGTCGCAGACTAGCGGGAGCGCAGATACGCAGTATTTT.

The chain carries TRBV2 and TRBJ1-5; D call uncertain. CDR1 SNHLY and CDR2 FYNNEI come from the germline V gene. V was pared by 2 bases and J by 3 bases, with 8 bases between. The CDR3 runs 14 residues. DNA of the CDR3: TGTGCCAGCAGTGAATTTCAGTCCAATCAGCCCCAGCATTTT. This encodes CASSEFQSNQPQHF.

The chain carries TRBV19 and TRBJ2-7; 7 nucleotides match TRBD2. The germline V gene encodes CDR1 LNHDA and CDR2 SQIVND (reference sequence). The CDR3 has 11 residues. The CDR3 region has the DNA TGTGCTACCGATTGGGGGGGCGAGCAGTACTTC. Translating it yields CATDWGGEQYF.

The chain employs TRBV27 and TRBJ2-1; tentatively, D is TRBD1 (6 bases). Trimming stripped 5 bases from V and 4 bases from J, with 15 bases between. The V gene's germline CDR1 is MNHEY and CDR2 SMNVEV (reference sequence). This CDR3 is built from 15 residues. DNA of the CDR3: TGTGCCAGCAGTCGACAGGCAAAGTCTTACAATGAGCAGTTCTTC. Its protein is CASSRQAKSYNEQFF.

The gene calls are TRBV11-2 and TRBJ2-3, with no clear D. This CDR3 has 15 amino acids. The V end lost 0 bases, the J end lost 0 bases, and 7 bases lay between the germline ends. Per germline, CDR1 SGHAT and CDR2 FQNNGV. CDR3 region: CASSLEAFSTDTQYF. In DNA form, the CDR3 reads TGTGCCAGCAGCTTAGAGGCCTTTAGCACAGATACGCAGTATTTT.

CDR3 coding DNA: TGTGCCAGCAGCGTACATCAGGGGAAGGATTCACCCCTCCACTTT. Translation gives CASSVHQGKDSPLHF. This chain links TRBV9 with TRBJ1-6, with D perhaps matching TRBD1 (6 bases). CDR1 and CDR2 (germline): SGDLS, YYNGEE. CDR3 length equals 15 residues. V was shortened by 1 base and J by 8 bases, with 13 bases between the two germline ends.

The chain carries TRBV2 and TRBJ1-1; D gene uncertain. V lost 1 base, J lost 5 bases, and 5 bases lay in between. The length of the CDR3 is 12 residues. Per germline, CDR1 SNHLY and CDR2 FYNNEI. The CDR3 is CASSEGETEAFF. CDR3 nucleotides: TGTGCCAGCAGTGAAGGGGAGACTGAAGCTTTCTTT.

This clonotype was found a few times. The genes are TRBV10-3 and TRBJ1-5; D remains unclear. Deletions cut 6 bases from V and 6 bases from J, with 9 bases between. CDR1 is ENHRY, CDR2 SYGVKD, per germline. The CDR3 extends over 12 amino acids. This CDR3 is CAISFEGQPQHF. CDR3 sequence (DNA): TGTGCCATCAGCTTTGAAGGTCAGCCCCAGCATTTT.

The V gene is TRBV28, the J gene TRBJ2-2, with TRBD1 identical over 11 bases. This CDR3 is built from 20 residues. The V gene end was trimmed by 7 bases and the J gene end by 0 bases; junction bases not matched to a gene: 16. The germline V gene encodes CDR1 MDHEN and CDR2 SYDVKM. CDR3 sequence (DNA): TGTGCCAGCACTTGTACCCAGGCCGGGACAGGGGGATCGAACACCGGGGAGCTGTTTTTT. This encodes CASTCTQAGTGGSNTGELFF.

The chain recombines TRBV2 with TRBJ1-1, with D hard to call. The V end lost 4 bases, the J end lost 4 bases, and 10 bases lay between the germline ends. The CDR3 is 13 residues long. From germline, CDR1 is SNHLY and CDR2 FYNNEI. The chain's CDR3 is CASSVGKFTEAFF. The CDR3 DNA reads as TGTGCCAGCAGTGTGGGGAAGTTCACTGAAGCTTTCTTT.

In this sample, this clonotype turned up many times. The rearrangement joins TRBV29-1 to TRBJ2-5, with D possibly being TRBD1 (5 bases). Deletions cut 6 bases from V and 4 bases from J, with 15 bases between. Germline lookup yields CDR1 SQVTM and CDR2 ANQGSEA. The CDR3 consists of 13 residues. CDR3 nucleotide sequence: TGCAGCGTCCTAGGGGTGGTCGGAGAGACCCAGTACTTC. Encoded protein: CSVLGVVGETQYF.

As DNA, the CDR3 is TGCAGTGCTGTGGGAGGGGCAACAGATACGCAGTATTTT. Translated: CSAVGGATDTQYF. The gene calls are TRBV20-1 and TRBJ2-3; TRBD2 agrees at 7 bases. Per germline, CDR1 DFQATT and CDR2 SNEGSKA (reference sequence). The CDR3 sequence is 13 residues long. V dropped 5 bases and J dropped 3; count of bases not matched to a gene: 5.

This clonotype was seen many times. The CDR3 loop reads CASSLRPGTGTEAFF. CDR3 nucleotides: TGTGCCAGCAGCTTACGGCCAGGGACGGGCACTGAAGCTTTCTTT. V usage is TRBV13 and J usage is TRBJ1-1; a possible D gene is TRBD1 (5 bases). Trimming cost V 2 bases and J 4 bases, with 14 bases left between them. This CDR3 has 15 amino acids. Germline loops: CDR1 PRHDT, CDR2 FYEKMQ (reference sequence). The full variable domain, in which reference TRBV13 and TRBJ1-1 provide the parts outside the CDR3, is AAGVIQSPRHLIKEKRETATLKCYPIPRHDTVYWYQQGPGQDPQFLISFYEKMQSDKGSIPDRFSAQQFSDYHSELNMSSLELGDSALYFCASSLRPGTGTEAFFGQGTRLTVV.